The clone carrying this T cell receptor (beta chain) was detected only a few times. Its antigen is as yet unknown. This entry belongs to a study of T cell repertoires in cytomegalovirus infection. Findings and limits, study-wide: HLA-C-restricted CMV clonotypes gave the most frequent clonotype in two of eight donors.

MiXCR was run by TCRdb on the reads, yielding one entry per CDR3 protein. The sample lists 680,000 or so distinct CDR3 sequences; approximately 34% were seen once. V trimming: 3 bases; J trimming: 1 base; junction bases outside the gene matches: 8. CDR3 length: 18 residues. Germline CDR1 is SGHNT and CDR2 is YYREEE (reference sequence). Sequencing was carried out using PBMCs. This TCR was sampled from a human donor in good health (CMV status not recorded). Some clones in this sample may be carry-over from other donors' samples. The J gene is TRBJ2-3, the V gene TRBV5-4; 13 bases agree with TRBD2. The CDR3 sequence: CASSSRTSGSFGTDTQYF. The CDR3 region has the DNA TGTGCCAGCAGCTCACGGACTAGCGGGAGTTTTGGCACAGATACGCAGTATTTT.